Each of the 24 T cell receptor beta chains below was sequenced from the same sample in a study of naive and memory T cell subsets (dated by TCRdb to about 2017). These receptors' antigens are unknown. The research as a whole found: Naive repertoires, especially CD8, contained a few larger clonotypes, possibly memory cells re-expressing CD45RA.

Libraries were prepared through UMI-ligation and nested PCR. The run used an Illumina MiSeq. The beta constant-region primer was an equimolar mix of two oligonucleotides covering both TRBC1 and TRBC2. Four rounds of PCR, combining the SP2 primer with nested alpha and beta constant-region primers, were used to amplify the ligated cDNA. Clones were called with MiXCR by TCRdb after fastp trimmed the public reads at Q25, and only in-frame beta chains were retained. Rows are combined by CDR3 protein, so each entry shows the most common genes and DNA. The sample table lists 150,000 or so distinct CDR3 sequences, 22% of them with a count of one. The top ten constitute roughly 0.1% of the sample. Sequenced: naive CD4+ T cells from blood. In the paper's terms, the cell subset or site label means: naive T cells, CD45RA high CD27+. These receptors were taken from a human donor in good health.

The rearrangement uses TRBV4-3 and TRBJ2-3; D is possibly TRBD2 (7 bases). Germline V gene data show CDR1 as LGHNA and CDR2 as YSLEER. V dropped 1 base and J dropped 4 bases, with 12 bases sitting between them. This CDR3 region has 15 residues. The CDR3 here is CASSQGGGGPDTQYF. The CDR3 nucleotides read TGCGCCAGCAGCCAAGGAGGGGGGGGGCCAGATACGCAGTATTTT.

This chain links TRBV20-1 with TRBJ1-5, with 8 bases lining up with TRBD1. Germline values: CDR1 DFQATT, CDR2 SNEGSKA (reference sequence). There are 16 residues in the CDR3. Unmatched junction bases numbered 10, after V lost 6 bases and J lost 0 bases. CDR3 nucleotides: TGCAGTGCAAAAGGACAGGGACAGATTAGCAATCAGCCCCAGCATTTT. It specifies CSAKGQGQISNQPQHF.

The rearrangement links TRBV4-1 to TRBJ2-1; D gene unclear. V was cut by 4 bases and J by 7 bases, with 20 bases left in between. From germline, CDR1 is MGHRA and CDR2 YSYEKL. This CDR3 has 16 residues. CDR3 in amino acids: CASSLSDQIMGNEQFF. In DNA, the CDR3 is TGCGCCAGCAGCCTGTCGGACCAAATCATGGGGAATGAGCAGTTCTTC.

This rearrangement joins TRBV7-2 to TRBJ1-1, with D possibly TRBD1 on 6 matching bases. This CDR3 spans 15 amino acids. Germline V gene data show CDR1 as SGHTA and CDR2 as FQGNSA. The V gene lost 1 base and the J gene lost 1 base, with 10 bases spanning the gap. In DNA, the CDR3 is TGTGCCAGCAGCTTAGAAAGGACAGCGAACACTGAAGCTTTCTTT. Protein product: CASSLERTANTEAFF.

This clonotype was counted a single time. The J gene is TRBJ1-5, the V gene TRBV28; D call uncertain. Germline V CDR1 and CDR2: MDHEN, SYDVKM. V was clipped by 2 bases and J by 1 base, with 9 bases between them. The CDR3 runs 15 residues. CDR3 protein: CASSLIGWSNQPQHF. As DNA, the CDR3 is TGTGCCAGCAGTTTAATAGGTTGGAGCAATCAGCCCCAGCATTTT.

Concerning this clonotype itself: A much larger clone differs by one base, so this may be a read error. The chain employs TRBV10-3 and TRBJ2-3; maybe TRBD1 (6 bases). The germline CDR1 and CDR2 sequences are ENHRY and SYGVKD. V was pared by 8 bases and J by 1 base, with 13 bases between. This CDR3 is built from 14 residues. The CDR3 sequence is CAIGWAGGTDTQYF. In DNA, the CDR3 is TGTGCCATCGGATGGGCAGGGGGCACAGATACGCAGTATTTT.

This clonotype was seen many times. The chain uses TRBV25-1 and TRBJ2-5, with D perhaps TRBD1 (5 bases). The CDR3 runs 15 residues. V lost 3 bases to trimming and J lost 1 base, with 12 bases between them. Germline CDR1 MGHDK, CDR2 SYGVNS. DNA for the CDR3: TGTGCCAGCAGTGACGTCAGCAGGGTCCAAGAGACCCAGTACTTC. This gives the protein CASSDVSRVQETQYF.

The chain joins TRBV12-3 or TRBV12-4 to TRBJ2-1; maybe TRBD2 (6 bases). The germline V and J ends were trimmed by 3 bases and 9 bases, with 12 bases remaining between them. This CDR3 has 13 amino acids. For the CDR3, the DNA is TGTGCCAGCAGTTTTCCCGGGAGTGTTGAGCAGTTCTTC. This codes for CASSFPGSVEQFF.

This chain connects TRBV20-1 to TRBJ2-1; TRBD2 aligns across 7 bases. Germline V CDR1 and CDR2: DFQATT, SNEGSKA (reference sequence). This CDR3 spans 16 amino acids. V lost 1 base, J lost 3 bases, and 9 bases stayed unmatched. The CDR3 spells CSARVGSSGLYNEQFF. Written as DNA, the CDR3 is TGCAGTGCTAGAGTAGGTTCTAGCGGTCTCTACAATGAGCAGTTCTTC.

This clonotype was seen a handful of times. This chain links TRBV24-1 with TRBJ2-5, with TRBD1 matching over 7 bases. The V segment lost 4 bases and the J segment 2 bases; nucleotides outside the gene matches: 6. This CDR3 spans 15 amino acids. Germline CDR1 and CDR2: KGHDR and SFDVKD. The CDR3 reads CATSEWGQRQETQYF. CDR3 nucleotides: TGTGCCACCAGTGAGTGGGGACAGCGTCAAGAGACCCAGTACTTC.

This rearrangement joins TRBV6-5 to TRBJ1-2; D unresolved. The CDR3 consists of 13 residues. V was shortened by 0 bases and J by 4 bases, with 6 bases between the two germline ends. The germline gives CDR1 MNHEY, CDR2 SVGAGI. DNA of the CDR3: TGTGCCAGCAGTTACTCCACAAGCTATGGCTACACCTTC. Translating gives CASSYSTSYGYTF.

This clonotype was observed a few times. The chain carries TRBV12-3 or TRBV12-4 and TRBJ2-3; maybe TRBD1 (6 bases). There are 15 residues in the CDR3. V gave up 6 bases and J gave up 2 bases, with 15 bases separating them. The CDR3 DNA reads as TGTGCCAGCAGCCGAGCGACAGGCTACACAGATACGCAGTATTTT. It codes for CASSRATGYTDTQYF.

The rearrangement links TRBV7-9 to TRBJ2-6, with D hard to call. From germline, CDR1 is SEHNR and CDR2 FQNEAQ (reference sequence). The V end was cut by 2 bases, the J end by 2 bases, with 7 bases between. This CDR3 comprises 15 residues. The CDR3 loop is CASSLKGTGANVLTF. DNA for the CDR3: TGTGCCAGCAGCTTAAAAGGGACTGGGGCCAACGTCCTGACTTTC. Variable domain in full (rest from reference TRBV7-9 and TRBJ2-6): DTGVSQNPRHKITKRGQNVTFRCDPISEHNRLYWYRQTLGQGPEFLTYFQNEAQLEKSRLLSDRFSAERPKGSFSTLEIQRTEQGDSAMYLCASSLKGTGANVLTFGAGSRLTVL.

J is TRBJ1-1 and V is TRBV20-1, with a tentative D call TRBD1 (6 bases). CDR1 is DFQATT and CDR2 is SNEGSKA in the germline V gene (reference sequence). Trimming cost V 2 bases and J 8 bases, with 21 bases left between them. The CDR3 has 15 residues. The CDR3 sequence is CSARSAGKARGEAFF. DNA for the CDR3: TGCAGTGCTAGATCGGCCGGGAAGGCGAGGGGGGAAGCTTTCTTT.

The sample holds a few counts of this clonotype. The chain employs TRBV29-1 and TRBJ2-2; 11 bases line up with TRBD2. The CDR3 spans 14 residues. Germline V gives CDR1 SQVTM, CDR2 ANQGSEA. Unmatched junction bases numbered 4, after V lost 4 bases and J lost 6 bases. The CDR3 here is CSVGVAGGAGELFF. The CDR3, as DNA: TGCAGCGTTGGTGTAGCGGGAGGGGCCGGGGAGCTGTTTTTT.

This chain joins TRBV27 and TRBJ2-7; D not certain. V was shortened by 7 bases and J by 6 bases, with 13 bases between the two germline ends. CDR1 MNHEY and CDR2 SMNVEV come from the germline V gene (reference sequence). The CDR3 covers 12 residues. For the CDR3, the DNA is TGTGCCAGCAAAGTGGTAGGGCGCGAGCAGTACTTC. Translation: CASKVVGREQYF.

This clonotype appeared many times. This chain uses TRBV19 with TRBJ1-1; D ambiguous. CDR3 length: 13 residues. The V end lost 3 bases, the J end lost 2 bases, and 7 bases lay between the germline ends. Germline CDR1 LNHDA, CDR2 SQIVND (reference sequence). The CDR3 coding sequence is TGTGCCAGTAGTATGTTCAGAAACACTGAAGCTTTCTTT. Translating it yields CASSMFRNTEAFF.

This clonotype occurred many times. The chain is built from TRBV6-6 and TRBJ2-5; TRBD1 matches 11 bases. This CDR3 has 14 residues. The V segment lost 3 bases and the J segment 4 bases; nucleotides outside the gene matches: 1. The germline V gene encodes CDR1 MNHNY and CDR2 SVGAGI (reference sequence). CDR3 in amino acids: CASSYGTGGETQYF. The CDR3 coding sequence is TGTGCCAGCAGTTATGGGACAGGGGGAGAGACCCAGTACTTC.

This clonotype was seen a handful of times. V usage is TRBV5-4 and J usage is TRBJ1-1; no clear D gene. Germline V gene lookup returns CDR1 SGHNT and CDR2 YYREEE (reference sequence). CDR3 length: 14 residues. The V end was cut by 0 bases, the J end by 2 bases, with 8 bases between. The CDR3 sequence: CASSLGQINTEAFF. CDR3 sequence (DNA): TGTGCCAGCAGCTTGGGGCAAATCAACACTGAAGCTTTCTTT.

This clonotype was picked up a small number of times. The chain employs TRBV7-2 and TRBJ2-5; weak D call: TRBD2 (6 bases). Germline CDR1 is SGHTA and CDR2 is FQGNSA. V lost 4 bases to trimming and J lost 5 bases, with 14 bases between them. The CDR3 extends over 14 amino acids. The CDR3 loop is CASSSLGRSETQYF. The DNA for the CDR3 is TGTGCCAGCAGCTCCCTAGGGAGGTCGGAGACCCAGTACTTC.

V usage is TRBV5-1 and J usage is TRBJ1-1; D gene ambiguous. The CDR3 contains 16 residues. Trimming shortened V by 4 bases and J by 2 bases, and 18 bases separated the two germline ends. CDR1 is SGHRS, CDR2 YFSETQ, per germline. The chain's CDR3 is CASSPSEVKRNTEAFF. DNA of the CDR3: TGCGCCAGCAGCCCTTCGGAGGTGAAGCGTAACACTGAAGCTTTCTTT.

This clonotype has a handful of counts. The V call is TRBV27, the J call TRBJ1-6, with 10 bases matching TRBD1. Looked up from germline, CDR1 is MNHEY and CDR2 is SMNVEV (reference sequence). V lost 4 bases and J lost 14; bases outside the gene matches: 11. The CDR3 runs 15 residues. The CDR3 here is CASSSLTGGGSALHF. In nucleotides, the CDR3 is TGTGCCAGCAGTTCATTGACAGGGGGCGGTTCGGCCCTCCACTTT.

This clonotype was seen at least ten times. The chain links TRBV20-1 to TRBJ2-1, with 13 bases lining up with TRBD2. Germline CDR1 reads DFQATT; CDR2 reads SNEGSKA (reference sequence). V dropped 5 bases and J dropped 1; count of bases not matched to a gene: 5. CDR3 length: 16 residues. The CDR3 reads CSAEGLAGTSYNEQFF. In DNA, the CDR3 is TGCAGTGCTGAGGGACTAGCGGGGACTTCCTACAATGAGCAGTTCTTC.

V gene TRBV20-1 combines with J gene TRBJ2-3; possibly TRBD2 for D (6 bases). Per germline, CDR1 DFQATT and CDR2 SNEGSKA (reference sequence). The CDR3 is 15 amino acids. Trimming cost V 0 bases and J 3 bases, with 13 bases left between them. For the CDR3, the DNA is TGCAGTGCTAGAGAAGGCGGGGTCGGGACAGATACGCAGTATTTT. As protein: CSAREGGVGTDTQYF.